One sample yielded the 21 T cell receptor beta chains listed below, sequenced in a study of early T cells in non-severe SARS-CoV-2 infection. One entry per CDR3 protein, called by TCRdb with MiXCR from the 5' RACE reads. This table has tens of thousands of distinct CDR3 sequences, 11% appearing once. Material: whole blood. The receptors stem from an adult who was a healthcare worker with PCR-confirmed SARS-CoV-2 infection or an uninfected control (not recorded which).

This clonotype has a handful of counts. The chain employs TRBV18 and TRBJ2-7; TRBD1 agrees at 7 bases. CDR3 length: 16 amino acids. The J segment lost 6 bases and the V segment lost 3 bases, leaving 14 bases of the junction unmatched. Germline V gives CDR1 KGHSH, CDR2 LQKENI. CDR3 DNA sequence: TGTGCCAGCTCACCCCCCCCGACAGGGATATTAGCCGAGCAGTACTTC. Translation gives CASSPPPTGILAEQYF.

The chain employs TRBV7-2 and TRBJ2-5, with a possible D match to TRBD2 (6 bases). The CDR3 extends over 14 amino acids. Trimming left V 4 bases short and J 1 base short, with 10 bases between. Germline loops: CDR1 SGHTA, CDR2 FQGNSA. The CDR3 bases are TGTGCCAGCAGCTCGACTAGGTTCCAAGAGACCCAGTACTTC. It codes for CASSSTRFQETQYF.

This chain connects TRBV7-2 to TRBJ1-6, with D possibly matching TRBD1 (6 bases). The CDR3 loop spans 16 amino acids. Trimming pared 5 bases from V and 2 bases from J, leaving 13 bases between. Germline V lookup: CDR1 SGHTA, CDR2 FQGNSA. The CDR3 sequence is CASSPRGGTYNSPLHF. CDR3 bases: TGTGCCAGCAGCCCCAGGGGAGGCACCTATAATTCACCCCTCCACTTT. The full variable domain, its missing parts supplied by reference TRBV7-2 and TRBJ1-6, is GAGVSQSPSNKVTEKGKDVELRCDPISGHTALYWYRQSLGQGLEFLIYFQGNSAPDKSGLPSDRFSAERTGGSVSTLTIQRTQQEDSAVYLCASSPRGGTYNSPLHFGNGTRLTVT.

This clonotype was counted between two and nine times. This chain uses TRBV11-2 with TRBJ2-2, with D possibly being TRBD2 (6 bases). CDR3 length: 14 amino acids. Germline lookup yields CDR1 SGHAT and CDR2 FQNNGV. With 6 bases removed from V and 6 bases from J, the gap between germline ends came to 14 bases. In nucleotides, the CDR3 is TGTGCCAGCAGACGACTAGGAAGGTCCGGGGAGCTGTTTTTT. Its protein product is CASRRLGRSGELFF.

This clonotype was found a few times. The chain uses TRBV15 and TRBJ1-4; 7 nucleotides agree with TRBD1. The CDR3 covers 16 residues. Germline values: CDR1 LNHNV, CDR2 YYDKDF (reference sequence). V trimming: 2 bases; J trimming: 5 bases; junction bases outside the gene matches: 8. CDR3 sequence: CATSRTPGTVNEKLFF. In nucleotides, the CDR3 is TGTGCCACCAGCAGAACTCCTGGGACAGTAAATGAAAAACTGTTTTTT.

This clonotype has a handful of counts. The chain uses TRBV10-1 and TRBJ2-2; 11 nucleotides match TRBD2. Trimming removed 6 bases from V and 7 bases from J; junction bases left unmatched: 7. The V gene's germline CDR1 is WNHNN and CDR2 SYGVQD (reference sequence). The CDR3 sequence is 15 residues long. The DNA of the CDR3 is TGCGCCAGCAGCCCACTAGCGGGAGAAGGCGGGGAGCTGTTTTTT. Residues: CASSPLAGEGGELFF.

In this sample, this clonotype turned up many times. The chain joins TRBV20-1 to TRBJ1-2, with no clear D. This CDR3 contains 11 residues. The V and J ends lost 4 bases and 3 bases respectively, with 6 bases between them. Germline V lookup: CDR1 DFQATT, CDR2 SNEGSKA (reference sequence). The CDR3 DNA is TGCAGTGCTACAATGGACTATGGCTACACCTTC. This encodes CSATMDYGYTF.

J is TRBJ2-1 and V is TRBV2; 9 nucleotides match TRBD2. J lost 4 bases, V lost 6 bases, and 7 bases had no gene match. Germline-derived CDR1 and CDR2 are SNHLY and FYNNEI. The CDR3 contains 15 residues. CDR3 nucleotides: TGTGCCAGCAGCCCCAGGACTAGCGAGTACAATGAGCAGTTCTTC. Translating it yields CASSPRTSEYNEQFF.

The rearrangement links TRBV6-5 to TRBJ2-2; TRBD1 matches at 7 bases. The CDR3 sequence is 15 residues long. J gave up 3 bases and V 2 bases, and 3 bases lay outside the gene matches. The germline gives CDR1 MNHEY, CDR2 SVGAGI. CDR3 coding DNA: TGTGCCAGCAGTTACGGGACAGTGTACACCGGGGAGCTGTTTTTT. This sequence encodes CASSYGTVYTGELFF.

This clonotype was detected only a few times. The chain is built from TRBV20-1 and TRBJ2-7; D may correspond to TRBD1 or TRBD2 (7 bases each). Between the trimmed V and J ends, which lost 5 bases and 5 bases, there was a span of 22 bases. From germline, CDR1 is DFQATT and CDR2 SNEGSKA (reference sequence). The CDR3 covers 15 residues. The CDR3, as DNA: TGCAGTGCTTCCCTAAACGACAGGGAGGGCGACGAGCAGTACTTC. Its protein is CSASLNDREGDEQYF.

The chain is built from TRBV20-1 and TRBJ2-7, with D perhaps being TRBD1 or TRBD2 (5 bases each). Trimming pared 4 bases from V and 3 bases from J, leaving 10 bases between. This CDR3 contains 12 residues. The germline V gene encodes CDR1 DFQATT and CDR2 SNEGSKA (reference sequence). The CDR3 protein is CSANGANYEQYF. In DNA form, the CDR3 reads TGCAGTGCTAACGGGGCAAACTACGAGCAGTACTTC.

This clonotype was counted only a few times. This chain uses TRBV4-3 with TRBJ1-1; D is uncertain. V was clipped by 5 bases and J by 4 bases, with 14 bases between them. The CDR3 consists of 14 residues. The germline CDR1 and CDR2 sequences are LGHNA and YSLEER. The CDR3 region is CASSAGRESTEAFF. The CDR3 DNA sequence: TGCGCCAGCAGCGCCGGCCGGGAGAGCACTGAAGCTTTCTTT.

The chain links TRBV25-1 to TRBJ2-5; 8 bases match TRBD2. Trimming took 3 bases from V and 2 from J; bases not matched to a gene: 14. This CDR3 comprises 18 residues. In germline, CDR1 is MGHDK, CDR2 SYGVNS. DNA for the CDR3: TGTGCCAGCAGTGATGGGTGGATCAGCGGGAGCATTCAAGAGACCCAGTACTTC. As protein: CASSDGWISGSIQETQYF.

This clonotype has more than one count but fewer than ten. The CDR3 reads CASSLRGARDGYTF. The CDR3 DNA follows: TGTGCCAGCAGTTTACGGGGGGCGCGGGATGGCTACACCTTC. The chain uses TRBV12-3 or TRBV12-4 and TRBJ1-2; D might be TRBD1 (6 bases). V dropped 2 bases and J dropped 6 bases, with 13 bases sitting between them. This CDR3 is built from 14 residues.

The chain uses TRBV5-6 and TRBJ2-1, with 8 bases aligning to TRBD2. The CDR3 totals 15 residues. The V segment lost 1 base and the J segment 2 bases; nucleotides outside the gene matches: 2. The germline gives CDR1 SGHDT, CDR2 YYEEEE. The CDR3, as DNA: TGTGCCAGCAGCTTGACGGGAGGGGCCTACAATGAGCAGTTCTTC. Amino acid sequence: CASSLTGGAYNEQFF.

This clonotype appeared many times. This rearrangement joins TRBV12-3 or TRBV12-4 to TRBJ2-4, with a possible D match to TRBD2 (7 bases). V lost 3 bases, J lost 6 bases, and 12 bases lay in between. The CDR3 totals 14 residues. The chain's CDR3 is CASSFSGGGNIQYF. The CDR3 region has the DNA TGTGCCAGCAGTTTCTCGGGGGGCGGAAACATTCAGTACTTC.

The chain employs TRBV4-3 and TRBJ1-1; D unclear. The CDR3 length is 13 residues. V gave up 4 bases and J gave up 7 bases, with 13 bases separating them. Germline V gene lookup returns CDR1 LGHNA and CDR2 YSLEER. The CDR3 coding sequence is TGCGCCAGCAGCCCCGATCGAGGGTATGAAGCTTTCTTT. Protein product: CASSPDRGYEAFF.

Only a few counts were recorded for this clonotype. The genes are TRBV29-1 and TRBJ2-3; D unresolved. The CDR3 is 11 amino acids. Trimming shortened V by 1 base and J by 7 bases, and 6 bases separated the two germline ends. Germline lookup yields CDR1 SQVTM and CDR2 ANQGSEA. The CDR3 DNA reads TGCAGCGTTGAAGGGGCGCATACGCAGTATTTT. Protein sequence: CSVEGAHTQYF.

This clonotype was detected a few times. The chain uses TRBV24-1 and TRBJ2-1, with unresolved D. This CDR3 is built from 15 residues. Trimming cost V 3 bases and J 0 bases, with 8 bases left between them. Germline CDR1 KGHDR, CDR2 SFDVKD. The CDR3 nucleotides are TGTGCCACCAGTGATCCTCGGCGCTCCTACAATGAGCAGTTCTTC. Translated: CATSDPRRSYNEQFF.

This clonotype occurred many times. The chain carries TRBV5-1 and TRBJ1-1, with D hard to call. With 1 base removed from V and 3 bases from J, the gap between germline ends came to 7 bases. Germline CDR1 reads SGHRS; CDR2 reads YFSETQ. The CDR3 sequence is 13 residues long. The CDR3 here is CASSLKLDTEAFF. In nucleotides, the CDR3 is TGCGCCAGCAGCTTGAAGTTAGACACTGAAGCTTTCTTT.

The table lists this clonotype with a few counts. This sequence joins TRBV6-5 and TRBJ2-5, with 8 bases fitting TRBD2. The CDR3 has 14 amino acids. After removal of 0 bases from V and 4 bases from J, the junction contained 1 base not matched to a gene. Germline CDR1 is MNHEY and CDR2 is SVGAGI. The CDR3 region is CASSYSLAGETQYF. DNA for the CDR3: TGTGCCAGCAGTTACTCGCTAGCGGGAGAGACCCAGTACTTC.